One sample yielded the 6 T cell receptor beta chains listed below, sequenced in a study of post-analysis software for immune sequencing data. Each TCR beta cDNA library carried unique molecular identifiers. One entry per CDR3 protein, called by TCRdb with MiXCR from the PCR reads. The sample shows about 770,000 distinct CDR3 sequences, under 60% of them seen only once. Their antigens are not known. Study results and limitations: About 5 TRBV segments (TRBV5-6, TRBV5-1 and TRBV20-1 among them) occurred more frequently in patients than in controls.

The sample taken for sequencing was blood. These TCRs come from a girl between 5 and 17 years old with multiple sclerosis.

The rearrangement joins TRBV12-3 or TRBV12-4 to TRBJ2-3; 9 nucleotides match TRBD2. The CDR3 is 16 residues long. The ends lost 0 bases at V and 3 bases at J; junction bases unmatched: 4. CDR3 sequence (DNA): TGTGCCAGCAGTTTAGCTGGACTAGCGAGAACAGATACGCAGTATTTT. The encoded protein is CASSLAGLARTDTQYF.

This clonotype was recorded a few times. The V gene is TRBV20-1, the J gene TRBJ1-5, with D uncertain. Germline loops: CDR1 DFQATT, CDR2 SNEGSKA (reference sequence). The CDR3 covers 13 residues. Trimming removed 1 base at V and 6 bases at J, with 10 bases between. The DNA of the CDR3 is TGCAGTGCTAGAGTGCCGGGGAGTCAGCCCCAGCATTTT. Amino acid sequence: CSARVPGSQPQHF.

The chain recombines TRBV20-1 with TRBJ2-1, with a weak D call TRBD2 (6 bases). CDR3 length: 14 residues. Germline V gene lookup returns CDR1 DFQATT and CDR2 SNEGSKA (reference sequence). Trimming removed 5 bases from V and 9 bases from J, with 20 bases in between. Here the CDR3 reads CSAYHIGRVVEQFF. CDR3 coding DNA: TGCAGTGCTTACCACATCGGGAGAGTAGTTGAGCAGTTCTTC.

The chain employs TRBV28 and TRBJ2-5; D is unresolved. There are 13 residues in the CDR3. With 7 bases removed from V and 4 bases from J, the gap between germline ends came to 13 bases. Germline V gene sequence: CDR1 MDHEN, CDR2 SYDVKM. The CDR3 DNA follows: TGTGCCAGCAAGACGGCTGGCCCAGAGACCCAGTACTTC. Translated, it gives CASKTAGPETQYF.

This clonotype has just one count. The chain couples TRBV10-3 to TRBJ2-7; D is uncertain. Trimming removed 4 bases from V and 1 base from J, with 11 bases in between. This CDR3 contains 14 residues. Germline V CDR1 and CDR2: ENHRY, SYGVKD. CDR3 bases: TGTGCCATCAGTGGCACGAACCCATCCTACGAGCAGTACTTC. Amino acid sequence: CAISGTNPSYEQYF.

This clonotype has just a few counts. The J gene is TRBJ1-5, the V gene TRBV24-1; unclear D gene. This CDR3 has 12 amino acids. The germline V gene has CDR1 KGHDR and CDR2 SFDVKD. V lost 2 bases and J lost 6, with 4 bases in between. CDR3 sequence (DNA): TGTGCCACCAGTGATTCCACTCAGCCCCAGCATTTT. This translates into CATSDSTQPQHF.